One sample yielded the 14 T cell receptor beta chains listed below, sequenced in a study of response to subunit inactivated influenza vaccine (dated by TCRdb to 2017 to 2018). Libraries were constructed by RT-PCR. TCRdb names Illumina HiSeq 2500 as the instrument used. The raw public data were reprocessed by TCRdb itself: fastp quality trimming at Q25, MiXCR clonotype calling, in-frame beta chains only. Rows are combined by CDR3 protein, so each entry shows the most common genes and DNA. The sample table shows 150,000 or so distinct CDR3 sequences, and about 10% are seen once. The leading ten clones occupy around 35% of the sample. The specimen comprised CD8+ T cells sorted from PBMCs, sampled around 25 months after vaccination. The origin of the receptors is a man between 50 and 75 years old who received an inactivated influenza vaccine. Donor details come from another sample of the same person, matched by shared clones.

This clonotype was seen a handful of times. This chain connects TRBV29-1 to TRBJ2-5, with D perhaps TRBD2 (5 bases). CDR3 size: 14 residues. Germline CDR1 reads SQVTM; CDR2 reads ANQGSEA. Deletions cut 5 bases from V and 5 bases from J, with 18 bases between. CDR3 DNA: TGCAGCGTTAACCCGGGCGGACTTCTGGAGACCCAGTACTTC. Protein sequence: CSVNPGGLLETQYF.

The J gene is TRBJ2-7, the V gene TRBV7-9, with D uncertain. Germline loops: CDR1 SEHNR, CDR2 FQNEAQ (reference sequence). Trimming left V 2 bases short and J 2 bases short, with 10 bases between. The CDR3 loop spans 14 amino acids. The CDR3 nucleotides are TGTGCCAGCAGCTTAAGTGAGAGGCCCTACGAGCAGTACTTC. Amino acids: CASSLSERPYEQYF.

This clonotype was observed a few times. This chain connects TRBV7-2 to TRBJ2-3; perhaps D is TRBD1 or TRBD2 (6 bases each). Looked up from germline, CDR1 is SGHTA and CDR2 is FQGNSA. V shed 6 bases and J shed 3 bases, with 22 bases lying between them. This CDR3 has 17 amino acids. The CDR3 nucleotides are TGTGCCAGCAGTTCTCGGGGGCCGGATTTTTGGACAGATACGCAGTATTTT. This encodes CASSSRGPDFWTDTQYF.

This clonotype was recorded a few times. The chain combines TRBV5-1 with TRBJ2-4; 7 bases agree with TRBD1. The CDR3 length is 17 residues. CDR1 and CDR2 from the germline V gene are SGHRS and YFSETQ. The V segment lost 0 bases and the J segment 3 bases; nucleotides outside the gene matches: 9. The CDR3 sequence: CASSLGRAWDSKNIQYF. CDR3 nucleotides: TGCGCCAGCAGCTTGGGAAGGGCCTGGGACAGCAAAAACATTCAGTACTTC.

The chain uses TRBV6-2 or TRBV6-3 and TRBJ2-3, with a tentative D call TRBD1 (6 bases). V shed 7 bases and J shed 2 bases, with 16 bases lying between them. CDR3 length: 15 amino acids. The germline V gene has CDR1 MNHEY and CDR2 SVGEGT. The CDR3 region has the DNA TGTGCCAGCATCCCTGGGGACACGTACACAGATACGCAGTATTTT. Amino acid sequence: CASIPGDTYTDTQYF.

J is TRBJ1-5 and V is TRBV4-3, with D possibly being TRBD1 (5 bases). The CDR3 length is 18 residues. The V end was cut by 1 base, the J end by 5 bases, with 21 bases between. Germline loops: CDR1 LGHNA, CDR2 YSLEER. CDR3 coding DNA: TGCGCCAGCAGCCAAGGGGCGACAAGAGGGGTTGTTGATCAGCCCCAGCATTTT. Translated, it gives CASSQGATRGVVDQPQHF.

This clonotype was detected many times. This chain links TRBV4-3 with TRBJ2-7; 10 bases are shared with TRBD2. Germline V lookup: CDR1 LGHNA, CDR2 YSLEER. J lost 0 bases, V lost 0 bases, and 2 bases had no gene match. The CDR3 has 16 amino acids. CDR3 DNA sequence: TGCGCCAGCAGCCAAGATCCTAGCGGGAGCTCCTACGAGCAGTACTTC. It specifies CASSQDPSGSSYEQYF.

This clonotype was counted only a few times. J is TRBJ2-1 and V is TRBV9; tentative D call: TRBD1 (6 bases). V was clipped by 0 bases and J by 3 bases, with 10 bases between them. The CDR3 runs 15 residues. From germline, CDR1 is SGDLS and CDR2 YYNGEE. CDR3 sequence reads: CASSVEGEYYNEQFF. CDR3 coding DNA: TGTGCCAGCAGCGTAGAGGGGGAATACTACAATGAGCAGTTCTTC.

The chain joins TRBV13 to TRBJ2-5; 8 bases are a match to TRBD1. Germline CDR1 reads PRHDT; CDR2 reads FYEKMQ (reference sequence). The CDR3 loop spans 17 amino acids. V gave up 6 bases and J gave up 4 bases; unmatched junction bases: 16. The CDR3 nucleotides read TGTGCCAGCAGTTTCCAGGGGGCGAGTTTAGTACGAGAGACCCAGTACTTC. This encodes CASSFQGASLVRETQYF.

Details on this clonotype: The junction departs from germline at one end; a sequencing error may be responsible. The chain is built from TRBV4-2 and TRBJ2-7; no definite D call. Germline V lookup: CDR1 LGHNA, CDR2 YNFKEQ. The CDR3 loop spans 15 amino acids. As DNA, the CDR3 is TGTGCCAGCGGCCAAGAGGACGGGCGCTCCTACGAGCAGTACTTC. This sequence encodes CASGQEDGRSYEQYF.

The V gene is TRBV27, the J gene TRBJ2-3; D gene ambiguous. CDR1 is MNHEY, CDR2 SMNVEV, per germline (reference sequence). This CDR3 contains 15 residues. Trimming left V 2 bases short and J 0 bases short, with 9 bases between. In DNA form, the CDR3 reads TGTGCCAGCAGTTTAATCCAATCTAGCACAGATACGCAGTATTTT. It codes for CASSLIQSSTDTQYF.

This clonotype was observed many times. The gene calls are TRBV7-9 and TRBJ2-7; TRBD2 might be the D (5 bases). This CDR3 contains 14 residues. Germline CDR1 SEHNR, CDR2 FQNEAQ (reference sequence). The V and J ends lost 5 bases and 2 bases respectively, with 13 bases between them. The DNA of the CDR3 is TGTGCCAGCAGCCTACTAGTTCCCCCCTACGAGCAGTACTTC. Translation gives CASSLLVPPYEQYF.

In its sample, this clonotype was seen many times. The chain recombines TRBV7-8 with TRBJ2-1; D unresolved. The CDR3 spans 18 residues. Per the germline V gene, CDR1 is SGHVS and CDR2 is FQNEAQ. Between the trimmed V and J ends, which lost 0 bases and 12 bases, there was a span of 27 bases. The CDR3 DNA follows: TGTGCCAGCAGCTTAGCGGGTGGCCGGGCAACTTTACTCCAGTGGCAGTTCTTC. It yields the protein CASSLAGGRATLLQWQFF.

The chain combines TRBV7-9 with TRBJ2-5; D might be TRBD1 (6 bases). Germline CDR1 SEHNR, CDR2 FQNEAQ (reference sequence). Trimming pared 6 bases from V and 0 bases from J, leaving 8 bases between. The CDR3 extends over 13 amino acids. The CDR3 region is CASRDSYQETQYF. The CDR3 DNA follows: TGTGCCAGCAGGGACAGTTACCAAGAGACCCAGTACTTC.